This T cell receptor (beta chain) was recorded in a study of molecular identifiers for immune sequencing clone quantification. Findings and caveats of the study: Clonotypes surpassing 20 RNA copies contained over 98% of effector molecules, versus under 1% in naive cells.

CDR1 and CDR2 from the germline V gene are MNHEY and SVGAGI. V shed 6 bases and J shed 3 bases, with 15 bases lying between them. The CDR3 runs to 14 residues. Libraries of naive CD8 cells were prepared from about 20,000 to 1,000,000 sorted cells using 10%, 30% or 50% RNA. Naive CD8 T cells were sorted, and the gate applied was CD8+CD4-CCR7+CD45RA+. There are a few counts of this clonotype. Antigen: not known. Previously described methods and listed TCR primers were employed for the bulk TCR libraries. One entry per CDR3 protein results from TCRdb running MiXCR on the PCR reads. In the table there are approximately 630,000 distinct CDR3 sequences, about 25% of which are singletons.

Sequencing was performed on naive CD8+ T cells from blood, with Jurkat cell RNA spiked in. Subset reported: FACS-sorted CD8+CD4-CCR7+CD45RA+ naive T cells. V is TRBV6-5 and J is TRBJ2-7; a weak D match, TRBD2 (6 bases). The receptor was derived from a human donor in good health. Some libraries in this study had Jurkat cell RNA spiked in. CDR3 DNA: TGTGCCAGCAGACAAGGCGGGACCCACTACGAGCAGTACTTC. Translated: CASRQGGTHYEQYF.